One and the same sample provided the 29 T cell receptor beta chains below, sequenced in a study of blood T cell repertoires in COVID-19. The data were produced by immunoSEQ multiplex PCR, yet TCRdb's version contains in-frame clones alone and is incomplete. Among hundreds of thousands of clones, around 81% were seen once, and the ten largest hold around 7.2%. The sequencing sample was made of peripheral blood. Source of these receptors: a woman aged 80 or over with COVID-19, enrolled during active disease.

V and J are TRBV2 and TRBJ1-2, with 8 bases lining up with TRBD1. This CDR3 comprises 16 residues. From germline, CDR1 is SNHLY and CDR2 FYNNEI. The V gene end was trimmed by 8 bases and the J gene end by 4 bases; junction bases not matched to a gene: 15. The CDR3 DNA follows: TGTGCCAGCCTTTTGGACAGGGAATCGGGTTTCTATGGCTACACCTTC. Protein: CASLLDRESGFYGYTF.

The CDR3 sequence: CATAPPTGTYTF. The CDR3 region has the DNA TGTGCCACCGCTCCGCCGACAGGGACCTACACCTTC. The V call is TRBV19, the J call TRBJ1-2; 7 bases are shared with TRBD1. This CDR3 is built from 12 residues. V was clipped by 10 bases and J by 10 bases; unmatched bases: 12. Germline-derived CDR1 and CDR2 are LNHDA and SQIVND (reference sequence).

The J gene is TRBJ1-3, the V gene TRBV30; 7 nucleotides agree with TRBD1. The V segment lost 2 bases and the J segment 0 bases; nucleotides outside the gene matches: 1. The CDR3 loop spans 14 amino acids. Germline CDR1 reads GTSNPN; CDR2 reads SVGIG (reference sequence). Here the CDR3 DNA reads TGTGCCTGGAGTCCAGGGGGCTCTGGAAACACCATATATTTT. Translating it yields CAWSPGGSGNTIYF.

The chain uses TRBV28 and TRBJ2-1; TRBD2 aligns across 7 bases. CDR1 MDHEN and CDR2 SYDVKM come from the germline V gene. V lost 10 bases to trimming and J lost 7 bases; unmatched junction nucleotides: 16. There are 15 residues in the CDR3. The DNA for the CDR3 is TGTGCCACCTCGCGAGGGAGGGCCCAGTTGAATGAGCAGTTCTTC. Encoded protein: CATSRGRAQLNEQFF.

The chain combines TRBV30 with TRBJ2-1; 7 bases map to TRBD2. The CDR3 extends over 15 amino acids. Germline-derived CDR1 and CDR2 are GTSNPN and SVGIG (reference sequence). V was clipped by 0 bases and J by 7 bases; unmatched bases: 9. CDR3 protein: CAWSVGGKGSNEQFF. CDR3 nucleotide sequence: TGTGCCTGGAGTGTCGGGGGGAAAGGTTCTAATGAGCAGTTCTTC.

The rearrangement links TRBV7-3 to TRBJ2-5; possibly TRBD2 for D (6 bases). Germline values: CDR1 SGHTA, CDR2 FQGTGA. Trimming removed 1 base from V and 4 bases from J, with 16 bases in between. The CDR3 has 16 amino acids. CDR3: CASSLRGAGLSETQYF. The CDR3 nucleotides read TGTGCCAGCAGCTTAAGGGGAGCGGGTCTCTCAGAGACCCAGTACTTC.

This chain uses TRBV7-8 with TRBJ1-5, with D maybe TRBD1 (6 bases). V was shortened by 1 base and J by 7 bases, with 17 bases between the two germline ends. The germline gives CDR1 SGHVS, CDR2 FQNEAQ. The CDR3 has 16 residues. Written as DNA, the CDR3 is TGTGCCAGCAGCTTAGTATCTGGGGGCGTGCGGCAGCCCCAGCATTTT. It is translated as CASSLVSGGVRQPQHF.

The rearrangement joins TRBV6-5 to TRBJ2-7; a weak D match, TRBD1 (6 bases). The V end was cut by 6 bases, the J end by 0 bases, with 12 bases between. Germline lookup yields CDR1 MNHEY and CDR2 SVGAGI. This CDR3 is built from 14 residues. The CDR3 sequence: CASRVDRSSYEQYF. The CDR3 region has the DNA TGTGCCAGCAGAGTAGACAGGTCCTCCTACGAGCAGTACTTC.

This sequence joins TRBV6-5 and TRBJ1-1, with 10 bases matching TRBD1. After removal of 4 bases from V and 2 bases from J, the junction contained 7 bases not matched to a gene. The CDR3 runs 16 residues. The V gene's germline CDR1 is MNHEY and CDR2 SVGAGI. The CDR3 loop is CASSSRDRGPNTEAFF. The CDR3 DNA reads as TGTGCCAGCAGTTCCCGGGACAGGGGACCAAACACTGAAGCTTTCTTT.

The chain employs TRBV6-5 and TRBJ1-3; no reliable D call. Per germline, CDR1 MNHEY and CDR2 SVGAGI. The CDR3 consists of 13 residues. Trimming took off 6 bases at V and 0 bases at J, with 6 bases between the two ends. CDR3 sequence reads: CASRVSSGNTIYF. DNA of the CDR3: TGTGCCAGCAGGGTTAGCTCTGGAAACACCATATATTTT.

This sequence joins TRBV7-2 and TRBJ2-1, with TRBD2 as a possible D gene (6 bases). V shed 5 bases and J shed 4 bases, with 12 bases lying between them. Germline assignment: CDR1 SGHTA and CDR2 FQGNSA. This CDR3 spans 14 amino acids. The chain's CDR3 is CASSHGTLYNEQFF. The CDR3 DNA reads as TGTGCCAGCAGCCACGGGACTCTGTACAATGAGCAGTTCTTC.

This sequence joins TRBV4-2 and TRBJ2-1; TRBD2 aligns across 10 bases. This CDR3 contains 17 residues. Germline V gene sequence: CDR1 LGHNA, CDR2 YNFKEQ. Trimming at V came to 1 base and at J to 6 bases, leaving 9 bases not matched to a gene. Written as DNA, the CDR3 is TGTGCCAGCAGCCAAGCCCCAAGCGGGAGGGCCAGCAATGAGCAGTTCTTC. Amino acids: CASSQAPSGRASNEQFF.

The chain uses TRBV7-2 and TRBJ2-4, with D hard to call. The length of the CDR3 is 13 residues. Trimming left V 0 bases short and J 7 bases short, with 7 bases between. In germline, CDR1 is SGHTA, CDR2 FQGNSA. The DNA of the CDR3 is TGTGCCAGCAGCTTAGCTGGCAGGAACATTCAGTACTTC. Protein: CASSLAGRNIQYF.

V gene TRBV5-1 combines with J gene TRBJ2-3, with TRBD2 as a possible D gene (6 bases). V dropped 4 bases and J dropped 1 base, with 13 bases sitting between them. The CDR3 spans 15 residues. CDR1 is SGHRS and CDR2 is YFSETQ in the germline V gene. Written as DNA, the CDR3 is TGCGCCAGCAGCACGCGGGATTCCGGCACAGATACGCAGTATTTT. Its protein is CASSTRDSGTDTQYF.

The chain is built from TRBV7-2 and TRBJ1-4, with D possibly TRBD1 on 5 matching bases. Germline CDR1 is SGHTA and CDR2 is FQGNSA. Trimming stripped 2 bases from V and 6 bases from J, with 10 bases between. The CDR3 covers 14 residues. The CDR3, as DNA: TGTGCCAGCAGCTTAAGACAGCGGGATGAAAAACTGTTTTTT. Translated, it gives CASSLRQRDEKLFF.

This clone was recorded once. The V and J genes are TRBV30 and TRBJ1-5; TRBD1 might be the D (6 bases). This CDR3 comprises 13 residues. The germline CDR1 and CDR2 sequences are GTSNPN and SVGIG (reference sequence). Trimming took 5 bases from V and 6 from J, leaving 14 bases between them. CDR3 in amino acids: CAWSNRVGQPQHF. CDR3 DNA: TGTGCCTGGTCGAACAGGGTGGGTCAGCCCCAGCATTTT.

The chain has TRBV11-3 and TRBJ2-7; TRBD2 is a possible D gene (7 bases). CDR3 length: 13 amino acids. From germline, CDR1 is SGHNT and CDR2 YENEEA. V was pared by 5 bases and J by 6 bases, with 14 bases between. The CDR3, as DNA: TGTGCCAGCAGCCCAAGGGGGGGACGCGAGCAGTACTTC. Residues: CASSPRGGREQYF.

The V call is TRBV3-1 (or the pseudogene TRBV3-2), the J call TRBJ1-4; TRBD1 agrees at 9 bases. The V segment lost 1 base and the J segment 4 bases; nucleotides outside the gene matches: 4. In germline, CDR1 is LGHDT, CDR2 YNNKEL (reference sequence). This CDR3 has 16 residues. The CDR3 nucleotides read TGTGCCAGCAGCCAAGCGACAGGGGGAATTAATGAAAAACTGTTTTTT. This sequence encodes CASSQATGGINEKLFF.

The chain employs TRBV6-5 and TRBJ1-4; D remains unclear. The V gene's germline CDR1 is MNHEY and CDR2 SVGAGI. V was cut by 4 bases and J by 0 bases, with 9 bases left in between. CDR3 length: 15 residues. CDR3: CASSFGKATNEKLFF. For the CDR3, the DNA is TGTGCCAGCAGTTTCGGGAAAGCAACTAATGAAAAACTGTTTTTT.

CDR3 in DNA: TGTGCCAGCAGTTTCGACATCGGCTATGGCTACACCTTC. Its protein is CASSFDIGYGYTF. The chain couples TRBV12-3 or TRBV12-4 to TRBJ1-2, with unresolved D. The CDR3 is 13 amino acids. V lost 3 bases and J 4 bases, leaving 9 bases between the germline ends.

The J gene is TRBJ2-7, the V gene TRBV6-5, with TRBD2 matching 14 bases. This CDR3 region has 15 residues. CDR1 is MNHEY, CDR2 SVGAGI, per germline. With 4 bases clipped from V and 5 bases from J, the junction kept 4 bases outside the gene matches. The CDR3 sequence is CASSWTSGRKNEQYF. CDR3 bases: TGTGCCAGCAGTTGGACTAGCGGGAGGAAAAACGAGCAGTACTTC.

V is TRBV28 and J is TRBJ1-2; D call uncertain. The germline V gene encodes CDR1 MDHEN and CDR2 SYDVKM. The CDR3 runs 11 residues. Trimming pared 3 bases from V and 6 bases from J, leaving 5 bases between. This CDR3 reads CASSLRDGYTF. In DNA form, the CDR3 reads TGTGCCAGCAGTTTGAGGGATGGCTACACCTTC.

The table lists this clone with a few counts. The J gene is TRBJ1-1, the V gene TRBV4-2; TRBD1 matches at 7 bases. The CDR3 is 14 amino acids. Looked up from germline, CDR1 is LGHNA and CDR2 is YNFKEQ. V was pared by 0 bases and J by 14 bases, with 12 bases of the junction left unmatched. CDR3 coding DNA: TGTGCCAGCAGCCAAGAGATTGGAAACAGGGGCGGGTTCTTT. Its translation is CASSQEIGNRGGFF.

The CDR3 DNA is TGTGCCAGCAGCTTAGACCCCTACAACACTGAAGCTTTCTTT. Encoded protein: CASSLDPYNTEAFF. J is TRBJ1-1 and V is TRBV11-3; D is unclear. The CDR3 is 14 residues long. Trimming removed 0 bases from V and 2 bases from J, with 7 bases in between. The germline V gene has CDR1 SGHNT and CDR2 YENEEA.

This rearrangement joins TRBV7-2 to TRBJ1-1, with a weak D call TRBD1 (6 bases). Germline V gene lookup returns CDR1 SGHTA and CDR2 FQGNSA. The CDR3 consists of 13 residues. V lost 5 bases, J lost 1 base, and 8 bases lay in between. CDR3 in DNA: TGTGCCAGCAGCCGCAGGGGGAACACTGAAGCTTTCTTT. This encodes CASSRRGNTEAFF.

The chain combines TRBV12-3 or TRBV12-4 with TRBJ1-5; D gene unclear. The CDR3 sequence is 12 residues long. V gave up 4 bases and J gave up 5 bases, with 6 bases separating them. CDR3 region: CASSSVYQPQHF. DNA of the CDR3: TGTGCCAGCAGTTCCGTATATCAGCCCCAGCATTTT.

The V gene is TRBV7-2, the J gene TRBJ1-3, with a weak D call TRBD1 (5 bases). Trimming left V 5 bases short and J 9 bases short, with 17 bases between. Germline V gene sequence: CDR1 SGHTA, CDR2 FQGNSA. The CDR3 is made up of 14 amino acids. In nucleotides, the CDR3 is TGTGCCAGCAGCCGGGGACTTACATCGAGCACCATATATTTT. This translates into CASSRGLTSSTIYF.

The rearrangement joins TRBV10-1 to TRBJ1-1, with 7 bases aligning to TRBD1. CDR1 is WNHNN and CDR2 is SYGVQD in the germline V gene (reference sequence). J gave up 9 bases and V 6 bases, and 7 bases lay outside the gene matches. The CDR3 extends over 12 amino acids. The CDR3 DNA reads TGCGCCAGCAGGGAGCGACAGGGACAAGCTTTCTTT. This codes for CASRERQGQAFF.

This chain links TRBV7-2 with TRBJ2-3; 12 nucleotides align to TRBD2. J gave up 0 bases and V 4 bases, and 8 bases lay outside the gene matches. CDR1 SGHTA and CDR2 FQGNSA come from the germline V gene. The CDR3 spans 18 residues. In DNA form, the CDR3 reads TGTGCCAGCAGCTCACTAGCGGGAGGTCGATTGAGCACAGATACGCAGTATTTT. Its protein product is CASSSLAGGRLSTDTQYF.